The next 29 T cell receptor beta chains were all read from a single sample in a study of neurological immune-mediated disorders (dated by TCRdb to the late 2010s). The library was prepared using 5' RACE. Sequencing took place on an Illumina HiSeq 2500. TCRdb reprocessing: public reads trimmed at Q25 with fastp, clones called with MiXCR, in-frame beta chains kept. Each record represents a unique CDR3 protein, reported with the most common genes and DNA among its rows. This sample is represented by roughly 50,000 distinct CDR3 sequences; around 4.3% of them were singletons. The ten largest account for around 5.7% of the sample. Sequenced: PBMCs. The receptors stem from a woman aged 55 to 70 with multiple sclerosis.

This clonotype was counted only a few times. This chain's CDR3 is CASSPDRVTYEQYF. CDR3 sequence (DNA): TGTGCCAGCAGCCCGGACAGGGTCACCTACGAGCAGTACTTC. The rearrangement links TRBV7-2 to TRBJ2-7; 8 positions match TRBD1. This CDR3 contains 14 residues. Germline V CDR1 and CDR2: SGHTA, FQGNSA. V lost 5 bases, J lost 2 bases, and 5 bases stayed unmatched.

This clonotype occurred a few times. The rearrangement uses TRBV20-1 and TRBJ2-3; no definite D call. The V end lost 4 bases, the J end lost 6 bases, and 8 bases lay between the germline ends. Germline CDR1 and CDR2: DFQATT and SNEGSKA (reference sequence). CDR3 length equals 11 residues. CDR3 DNA: TGCAGTGCTACCCGATCGGATACGCAGTATTTT. It translates to CSATRSDTQYF.

In its sample, this clonotype was seen many times. The CDR3 coding sequence is TGCAGTGCTAGCCTGAGGGACACCCACTCCTACAATGAGCAGTTCTTC. Translated, it gives CSASLRDTHSYNEQFF. The chain employs TRBV20-1 and TRBJ2-1; tentative D call: TRBD1 (6 bases). In germline, CDR1 is DFQATT, CDR2 SNEGSKA (reference sequence). V dropped 3 bases and J dropped 0 bases, with 15 bases sitting between them. This CDR3 comprises 16 residues.

This clonotype has ten or more counts. The V gene is TRBV29-1, the J gene TRBJ2-3; the match to TRBD1 covers 8 bases. The CDR3 runs 16 residues. V lost 5 bases to trimming and J lost 2 bases; unmatched junction nucleotides: 12. Looked up from germline, CDR1 is SQVTM and CDR2 is ANQGSEA. CDR3 DNA: TGCAGCGTTTCGATCTGGGACAGGACATTCACAGATACGCAGTATTTT. It translates to CSVSIWDRTFTDTQYF.

This clonotype has at least ten counts. The chain couples TRBV2 to TRBJ2-5; TRBD2 might be the D (6 bases). Germline-derived CDR1 and CDR2 are SNHLY and FYNNEI. Trimming shortened V by 11 bases and J by 5 bases, and 12 bases separated the two germline ends. CDR3 size: 11 residues. For the CDR3, the DNA is TGTGCCGGGGCGGGGCACGAGACCCAGTACTTC. Protein product: CAGAGHETQYF. Combining the CDR3 with reference TRBV2 and TRBJ2-5 gives the whole variable domain EPEVTQTPSHQVTQMGQEVILRCVPISNHLYFYWYRQILGQKVEFLVSFYNNEISEKSEIFDDQFSVERPDGSNFTLKIRSTKLEDSAMYFCAGAGHETQYFGPGTRLLVL.

For this clonotype: This sequence may be a read error, since a much larger clone differs from it by one base. The chain is built from TRBV3-1 and TRBJ2-1; TRBD1 aligns across 7 bases. Germline V CDR1 and CDR2: LGHDT, YNNKEL (reference sequence). There are 13 residues in the CDR3. CDR3 bases: TGTGTCAGCAGCCAAGACAGGGAGAATGAGCAGTTCTTC. Amino acids: CVSSQDRENEQFF.

This clonotype was detected only a few times. For the CDR3, the DNA is TGTGCCAGCAGCGTAGACTTCTCCTACAATGAGCAGTTCTTC. Its protein product is CASSVDFSYNEQFF. The chain recombines TRBV9 with TRBJ2-1; no reliable D call. Germline V CDR1 and CDR2: SGDLS, YYNGEE. V lost 0 bases to trimming and J lost 0 bases, with 4 bases between them. CDR3 length equals 14 residues.

This clonotype has ten or more counts. CDR3 nucleotide sequence: TGTGCCAGCAGCACACGACTAGCGGGATACACAGATACGCAGTATTTT. It is translated as CASSTRLAGYTDTQYF. This chain joins TRBV7-2 and TRBJ2-3; TRBD2 matches at 11 bases. After removal of 5 bases from V and 2 bases from J, the junction contained 6 bases not matched to a gene. The germline V gene encodes CDR1 SGHTA and CDR2 FQGNSA. The CDR3 runs 16 residues.

This clonotype has ten or more counts. This CDR3 reads CASSESPPHRTEKLFF. In DNA form, the CDR3 reads TGTGCCAGCAGTGAATCCCCCCCCCATAGGACAGAAAAACTGTTTTTT. The chain carries TRBV25-1 and TRBJ1-4, with D tentatively TRBD1 (5 bases). The CDR3 has 16 residues. Per germline, CDR1 MGHDK and CDR2 SYGVNS. Trimming stripped 1 base from V and 8 bases from J, with 17 bases between.

In this sample, this clonotype turned up many times. This chain uses TRBV20-1 with TRBJ2-3; D is unresolved. The germline CDR1 and CDR2 sequences are DFQATT and SNEGSKA (reference sequence). Trimming took off 1 base at V and 5 bases at J, with 4 bases between the two ends. CDR3 size: 11 residues. CDR3: CSARGGDTQYF. CDR3 bases: TGCAGTGCTAGAGGGGGAGATACGCAGTATTTT.

The sample holds a few counts of this clonotype. The chain combines TRBV7-2 with TRBJ2-7, with 10 bases fitting TRBD1. The germline CDR1 and CDR2 sequences are SGHTA and FQGNSA. The V segment lost 2 bases and the J segment 6 bases; nucleotides outside the gene matches: 13. The length of the CDR3 is 17 residues. This chain's CDR3 is CASSLSGTGDFGGEQYF. As DNA, the CDR3 is TGTGCCAGCAGCTTATCCGGGACAGGGGATTTTGGGGGCGAGCAGTACTTC.

This clonotype was counted ten times or more. The gene calls are TRBV7-3 and TRBJ2-5; 11 bases line up with TRBD1. CDR1 is SGHTA and CDR2 is FQGTGA in the germline V gene. This CDR3 comprises 14 residues. The V and J ends lost 4 bases and 4 bases, in that order; junction bases with no gene match: 2. In DNA form, the CDR3 reads TGTGCCAGCAGCTCCGGGACAGGGGGAGAGACCCAGTACTTC. Its translation is CASSSGTGGETQYF.

This clonotype was seen only a few times. The rearrangement links TRBV4-1 to TRBJ1-1, with no clear D. Per the germline V gene, CDR1 is MGHRA and CDR2 is YSYEKL. Trimming cost V 0 bases and J 6 bases, with 11 bases left between them. This CDR3 region has 14 residues. The CDR3 DNA reads as TGCGCCAGCAGCCAAGATGAAGGAGGGTCTGAAGCTTTCTTT. Translating it yields CASSQDEGGSEAFF.

There are many counts of this clonotype. This rearrangement joins TRBV6-2 or TRBV6-3 to TRBJ2-2, with D possibly matching TRBD1 (5 bases). Germline V gene data show CDR1 as MNHEY and CDR2 as SVGEGT. Trimming shortened V by 6 bases and J by 0 bases, and 8 bases separated the two germline ends. This CDR3 comprises 14 residues. The CDR3 DNA sequence: TGTGCCAGCAGAGACAGCGCGAACACCGGGGAGCTGTTTTTT. Protein product: CASRDSANTGELFF.

There are a few counts of this clonotype. This chain joins TRBV5-4 and TRBJ2-2; a possible D gene is TRBD1 (5 bases). Trimming removed 4 bases at V and 8 bases at J, with 15 bases between. Germline V gene data show CDR1 as SGHNT and CDR2 as YYREEE (reference sequence). The CDR3 runs to 14 residues. The CDR3 region is CASSPGHPEGELFF. The CDR3 DNA follows: TGTGCCAGCAGCCCAGGACACCCTGAAGGGGAGCTGTTTTTT.

This clonotype has ten or more counts. The V gene is TRBV12-3 or TRBV12-4, the J gene TRBJ1-6; D may be TRBD1 (5 bases). Trimming cost V 3 bases and J 9 bases, with 18 bases left between them. The CDR3 totals 16 residues. This CDR3 reads CASSLGGSGLISPLHF. CDR3 in DNA: TGTGCCAGCAGTTTGGGTGGATCGGGGCTTATTTCACCCCTCCACTTT.

This clonotype came up many times. The gene calls are TRBV2 and TRBJ2-7; D perhaps matches TRBD1 (5 bases). The CDR3 is made up of 12 amino acids. Germline CDR1 reads SNHLY; CDR2 reads FYNNEI. Trimming left V 7 bases short and J 3 bases short, with 10 bases between. The CDR3 DNA is TGTGCCAGCAAGGACATCGTCTACGAGCAGTACTTC. It translates to CASKDIVYEQYF.

This clonotype was recorded many times. The chain is built from TRBV29-1 and TRBJ2-6, with a tentative D call TRBD1 (5 bases). Looked up from germline, CDR1 is SQVTM and CDR2 is ANQGSEA. With 6 bases removed from V and 1 base from J, the gap between germline ends came to 7 bases. The CDR3 is made up of 13 amino acids. DNA for the CDR3: TGCAGCGTAGACAGTTCTGGGGCCAACGTCCTGACTTTC. This encodes CSVDSSGANVLTF.

This clonotype has a count of ten or more. The gene calls are TRBV5-4 and TRBJ1-2; TRBD1 is a possible D gene (6 bases). The germline V and J ends were trimmed by 0 bases and 6 bases, with 6 bases remaining between them. In germline, CDR1 is SGHNT, CDR2 YYREEE (reference sequence). The CDR3 contains 12 residues. CDR3 nucleotide sequence: TGTGCCAGCAGCTTGGAGGGGGATGGCTACACCTTC. This gives the protein CASSLEGDGYTF.

This clonotype was counted at least ten times. The chain has TRBV10-3 and TRBJ2-5; no reliable D call. Germline V lookup: CDR1 ENHRY, CDR2 SYGVKD. Deletions cut 2 bases from V and 0 bases from J, with 4 bases between. The CDR3 loop spans 13 amino acids. The DNA of the CDR3 is TGTGCCATCAGTGAGAAGGACCAAGAGACCCAGTACTTC. Translating gives CAISEKDQETQYF.

This clonotype was counted many times. V usage is TRBV7-2 and J usage is TRBJ1-4, with unresolved D. The CDR3 runs 13 residues. The V gene's germline CDR1 is SGHTA and CDR2 FQGNSA. Trimming removed 5 bases at V and 2 bases at J, with 6 bases between. CDR3 loop: CASSEGTNEKLFF. CDR3 sequence (DNA): TGTGCCAGCAGCGAAGGGACTAATGAAAAACTGTTTTTT. The full variable domain, with the rest looked up from reference TRBV7-2 and TRBJ1-4, is GAGVSQSPSNKVTEKGKDVELRCDPISGHTALYWYRQSLGQGLEFLIYFQGNSAPDKSGLPSDRFSAERTGGSVSTLTIQRTQQEDSAVYLCASSEGTNEKLFFGSGTQLSVL.

This clonotype was found many times. The chain uses TRBV20-1 and TRBJ2-3; TRBD2 agrees at 7 bases. This CDR3 region has 17 residues. Germline loops: CDR1 DFQATT, CDR2 SNEGSKA (reference sequence). V trimming: 6 bases; J trimming: 6 bases; junction bases outside the gene matches: 21. The CDR3: CSANEGVGGSSFDTQYF. DNA of the CDR3: TGCAGTGCAAACGAGGGTGTGGGGGGGAGTTCATTTGATACGCAGTATTTT.

This clonotype was observed at least ten times. An end of the junction does not agree with germline; a read error may underlie this. The chain couples TRBV12-3 or TRBV12-4 to TRBJ1-6; D unresolved. The CDR3 sequence is 13 residues long. The CDR3 loop reads CASSTLGSSPLNF. Here the CDR3 DNA reads TGTGCCAGCAGCACATTAGGAAGTTCACCCCTCAACTTT.

This clonotype was found many times. The gene calls are TRBV20-1 and TRBJ2-7, with unresolved D. Germline-derived CDR1 and CDR2 are DFQATT and SNEGSKA (reference sequence). The ends were cut back, 0 bases at V and 3 bases at J, with 6 bases in the middle. This CDR3 spans 12 amino acids. CDR3 loop: CSARDGSYEQYV. As DNA, the CDR3 is TGCAGTGCTAGAGATGGCAGCTACGAGCAGTACGTC.

This clonotype came up many times. V is TRBV9 and J is TRBJ2-7; TRBD1 aligns across 7 bases. Losses at the gene ends were 0 bases for V and 6 bases for J; bases not matched to a gene: 3. This CDR3 region has 13 residues. Looked up from germline, CDR1 is SGDLS and CDR2 is YYNGEE. For the CDR3, the DNA is TGTGCCAGCAGCGTAGCTCCAGGGGGCGAGCAGTACTTC. Its protein product is CASSVAPGGEQYF.

This clonotype was detected ten times or more. V is TRBV9 and J is TRBJ2-2; D might be TRBD2 (7 bases). Trimming left V 3 bases short and J 3 bases short, with 12 bases between. Germline CDR1 SGDLS, CDR2 YYNGEE. This CDR3 is built from 15 residues. The CDR3 bases are TGTGCCAGCAGCGCCACGGGGGGCTACACCGGGGAGCTGTTTTTT. Its translation: CASSATGGYTGELFF.

This clonotype has a count of ten or more. The rearrangement uses TRBV29-1 and TRBJ2-3; TRBD1 is a possible D gene (6 bases). With 8 bases removed from V and 0 bases from J, the gap between germline ends came to 18 bases. Germline V CDR1 and CDR2: SQVTM, ANQGSEA. The CDR3 loop spans 15 amino acids. As DNA, the CDR3 is TGCAGCCACTCCCCTGGGGGACATAGCACAGATACGCAGTATTTT. Its translation is CSHSPGGHSTDTQYF.

This clonotype was observed a handful of times. The V call is TRBV4-1, the J call TRBJ1-2; D not certain. This CDR3 region has 11 residues. Germline lookup yields CDR1 MGHRA and CDR2 YSYEKL. Trimming stripped 6 bases from V and 8 bases from J, with 10 bases between. In nucleotides, the CDR3 is TGCGCCAGCAGAAAAGGAGAGGGCTACACCTTC. This gives the protein CASRKGEGYTF.

Many counts were recorded for this clonotype. The chain employs TRBV18 and TRBJ2-5, with 7 bases fitting TRBD1. The CDR3 totals 14 residues. The trim removed 3 bases at V and 5 bases at J, leaving 6 bases unmatched. CDR1 and CDR2 (germline): KGHSH, LQKENI. CDR3 protein: CASSPGQEWETQYF. CDR3 in DNA: TGTGCCAGCTCACCCGGACAGGAATGGGAGACCCAGTACTTC.